The 10 T cell receptor beta chains presented below share a single source sample, sequenced in a study of T-cell reconstitution after alpha-beta-depleted transplantation in children. Unique molecular identifiers were incorporated during preparation of the TCRbeta library. Each CDR3 protein gets one entry after TCRdb re-called the PCR reads with MiXCR. Of about 830,000 distinct CDR3 sequences listed, roughly 15% are singletons. The material sequenced was PBMCs, mostly from graft donor cells, taken 360 days after TCRalphabeta/CD19-depleted stem cell transplant. The receptors originated from a male patient younger than 18 who had a stem cell transplant for acute lymphoblastic leukemia, so the T cells may come from the graft donor.

Only a few counts were recorded for this clonotype. V gene TRBV12-3 or TRBV12-4 combines with J gene TRBJ2-3; 9 bases are a match to TRBD1. The CDR3 spans 16 residues. V dropped 1 base and J dropped 5; count of bases not matched to a gene: 7. The CDR3 region has the DNA TGTGCCAGCAGTTTAGACGGGACAGGGAGGGTAGATACGCAGTATTTT. It is translated as CASSLDGTGRVDTQYF.

The chain joins TRBV3-1 to TRBJ2-7, with 9 bases fitting TRBD2. V dropped 8 bases and J dropped 2; count of bases not matched to a gene: 19. There are 18 residues in the CDR3. Germline V lookup: CDR1 LGHDT, CDR2 YNNKEL (reference sequence). CDR3 DNA sequence: TGTGCCAGCTGTTTAGGGGGGCTAGCGGGGTCACTCCCCTACGAGCAGTACTTC. This translates into CASCLGGLAGSLPYEQYF.

The J gene is TRBJ2-1, the V gene TRBV6-1, with a weak D call TRBD2 (5 bases). This CDR3 comprises 16 residues. CDR1 and CDR2 (germline): MNHNS, SASEGT. The V end lost 5 bases, the J end lost 4 bases, and 18 bases lay between the germline ends. This CDR3 reads CASSPLGENSYNEQFF. The CDR3, as DNA: TGTGCCAGCAGTCCCCTCGGGGAGAACAGTTACAATGAGCAGTTCTTC.

A word on this clonotype: A much larger clone is a single base away; this may be a read error. The chain combines TRBV4-2 with TRBJ1-2; 10 bases map to TRBD1. Germline trimming cut 4 bases from V and 3 bases from J; bases unmatched to any gene: 2. This CDR3 is built from 14 residues. Germline CDR1 reads LGHNA; CDR2 reads YNFKEQ. The CDR3 region has the DNA TGTGCCAGCAGCCCGGACAGGGGGTACTATGGCTACACCTTC. Its translation is CASSPDRGYYGYTF.

A few counts support this clonotype. CDR3 DNA sequence: TGCGCCAGCAGCCAAGATGTTTTACAGCCGGGAACCAAGCAAGAGACCCAGTACTTC. Translated, it gives CASSQDVLQPGTKQETQYF. V usage is TRBV4-1 and J usage is TRBJ2-5, with D maybe TRBD2 (5 bases). This CDR3 has 19 residues. V dropped 0 bases and J dropped 2 bases, with 22 bases sitting between them. Germline-derived CDR1 and CDR2 are MGHRA and YSYEKL.

The CDR3 bases are TGCAGCGTTGAAGATAGTAATCAGCCCCAGCATTTT. Protein product: CSVEDSNQPQHF. The rearrangement joins TRBV29-1 to TRBJ1-5, with unresolved D. This CDR3 is 12 amino acids long. Per the germline V gene, CDR1 is SQVTM and CDR2 is ANQGSEA. The V gene lost 0 bases and the J gene lost 4 bases, with 4 bases spanning the gap.

The CDR3 sequence: CASSPPGLAGAGANVLTF. The CDR3 DNA is TGCGCCAGCAGCCCCCCGGGACTAGCGGGAGCTGGGGCCAACGTCCTGACTTTC. The chain joins TRBV5-1 to TRBJ2-6, with 14 bases identical to TRBD2. Germline CDR1 SGHRS, CDR2 YFSETQ. This CDR3 spans 18 amino acids. Trimming took 4 bases from V and 2 from J; bases not matched to a gene: 5. The full variable domain, with the rest looked up from reference TRBV5-1 and TRBJ2-6, is KAGVTQTPRYLIKTRGQQVTLSCSPISGHRSVSWYQQTPGQGLQFLFEYFSETQRNKGNFPGRFSGRQFSNSRSEMNVSTLELGDSALYLCASSPPGLAGAGANVLTFGAGSRLTVL.

This clonotype was seen more than once but under ten times. The chain's CDR3 is CASSGTHYEQYF. The CDR3 DNA sequence: TGTGCCAGTAGCGGGACCCACTACGAGCAGTACTTC. This sequence joins TRBV19 and TRBJ2-7, with D perhaps given as TRBD1 or TRBD2 (5 bases each). The CDR3 length is 12 residues. The V end was cut by 6 bases, the J end by 3 bases, with 9 bases between. Germline CDR1 and CDR2: LNHDA and SQIVND (reference sequence).

In this sample, this clonotype turned up many times. The chain combines TRBV2 with TRBJ2-5; perhaps TRBD2 as D (6 bases). V was trimmed by 10 bases and J by 0 bases, leaving 9 bases between them. This CDR3 comprises 12 residues. CDR1 is SNHLY, CDR2 FYNNEI, per germline. The chain's CDR3 is CATRDYQETQYF. The CDR3 nucleotides are TGTGCCACCCGGGACTACCAAGAGACCCAGTACTTC. Based on the CDR3 plus reference TRBV2 and TRBJ2-5, the full variable domain is EPEVTQTPSHQVTQMGQEVILRCVPISNHLYFYWYRQILGQKVEFLVSFYNNEISEKSEIFDDQFSVERPDGSNFTLKIRSTKLEDSAMYFCATRDYQETQYFGPGTRLLVL.

This clonotype came up many times. The rearrangement joins TRBV9 to TRBJ2-5; TRBD2 aligns across 13 bases. This CDR3 has 16 residues. CDR1 is SGDLS, CDR2 YYNGEE, per germline. The J segment lost 5 bases and the V segment lost 2 bases, leaving 6 bases of the junction unmatched. The CDR3 nucleotides read TGTGCCAGCAGCGTCCGACTAGCGGGAGGCAGGGAGACCCAGTACTTC. Amino acid sequence: CASSVRLAGGRETQYF. Using reference TRBV9 and TRBJ2-5 for the parts outside the CDR3, the full variable domain is DSGVTQTPKHLITATGQRVTLRCSPRSGDLSVYWYQQSLDQGLQFLIQYYNGEERAKGNILERFSAQQFPDLHSELNLSSLELGDSALYFCASSVRLAGGRETQYFGPGTRLLVL.